The 20 T cell receptor beta chains in this list originate from one sample, sequenced in a study of neurological immune-mediated disorders. The time point: longitudinal time-point 3. From the 5' RACE reads, TCRdb called clonotypes with MiXCR, one entry per CDR3 protein. The data contain some 80,000 distinct CDR3 sequences, about 4.5% of them singletons. The material sequenced was PBMCs. The source is a woman aged 55-75 years with multiple sclerosis.

This clonotype was counted many times. The chain uses TRBV5-1 and TRBJ2-7; D ambiguous. Germline lookup yields CDR1 SGHRS and CDR2 YFSETQ. The V and J ends lost 2 bases and 0 bases respectively, with 9 bases between them. The CDR3 sequence is 14 residues long. In DNA, the CDR3 is TGCGCCAGCAGCTTAGGCAGTCTCTCCTACGAGCAGTACTTC. This sequence encodes CASSLGSLSYEQYF.

This clonotype was detected many times. The V call is TRBV10-3, the J call TRBJ2-5, with D possibly being TRBD1 or TRBD2 (5 bases each). Deletions cut 6 bases from V and 5 bases from J, with 16 bases between. The CDR3 totals 14 residues. CDR1 and CDR2 (germline): ENHRY, SYGVKD. The CDR3 DNA sequence: TGTGCCATCAGCGGGGCAACCCCAGGGGAGACCCAGTACTTC. Its translation is CAISGATPGETQYF.

In this sample, this clonotype turned up many times. The gene calls are TRBV5-1 and TRBJ2-5; the D is unclear. CDR1 is SGHRS, CDR2 YFSETQ, per germline. The CDR3 runs 13 residues. Trimming took off 4 bases at V and 5 bases at J, with 12 bases between the two ends. The CDR3 DNA is TGCGCCAGCAGCCCTGGGTTCTCTGAGACCCAGTACTTC. It is translated as CASSPGFSETQYF.

This clonotype was detected many times. The chain joins TRBV4-1 to TRBJ1-2; unclear D gene. This CDR3 is 15 amino acids long. V was shortened by 0 bases and J by 3 bases, with 11 bases between the two germline ends. Germline CDR1 and CDR2: MGHRA and YSYEKL. This chain's CDR3 is CASSQDRGSDYGYTF. CDR3 nucleotides: TGCGCCAGCAGCCAAGATCGGGGATCGGACTATGGCTACACCTTC.

At least ten counts were recorded for this clonotype. The rearrangement uses TRBV29-1 and TRBJ1-4; maybe TRBD1 (6 bases). The CDR3 has 14 residues. V shed 0 bases and J shed 8 bases, with 13 bases lying between them. In germline, CDR1 is SQVTM, CDR2 ANQGSEA. The CDR3 nucleotides read TGCAGCGTTGAAGAGCCAGGGGATCGGGAAAAACTGTTTTTT. It encodes CSVEEPGDREKLFF. The full variable domain, with the rest looked up from reference TRBV29-1 and TRBJ1-4, is SAVISQKPSRDICQRGTSLTIQCQVDSQVTMMFWYRQQPGQSLTLIATANQGSEATYESGFVIDKFPISRPNLTFSTLTVSNMSPEDSSIYLCSVEEPGDREKLFFGSGTQLSVL.

This clonotype was recorded many times. J is TRBJ1-2 and V is TRBV11-1; TRBD1 agrees at 7 bases. There are 14 residues in the CDR3. Trimming took 3 bases from V and 2 from J; bases not matched to a gene: 3. The V gene's germline CDR1 is SGHAT and CDR2 FQDESV (reference sequence). The CDR3 protein is CASSFGRGNYGYTF. The CDR3 DNA reads as TGTGCCAGCAGCTTCGGCAGGGGGAACTATGGCTACACCTTC.

This clonotype came up many times. The chain has TRBV29-1 and TRBJ1-1; D gene ambiguous. Trimming shortened V by 4 bases and J by 6 bases, and 9 bases separated the two germline ends. The CDR3 totals 11 residues. Germline assignment: CDR1 SQVTM and CDR2 ANQGSEA. CDR3 amino acids: CSVGGFAEAFF. The CDR3 nucleotides read TGCAGCGTTGGAGGGTTCGCTGAAGCTTTCTTT.

This clonotype was detected ten times or more. This rearrangement joins TRBV7-9 to TRBJ2-5; 10 bases agree with TRBD2. Germline loops: CDR1 SEHNR, CDR2 FQNEAQ (reference sequence). The CDR3 loop spans 15 amino acids. J was trimmed by 5 bases and V by 5 bases; bases with no gene match: 8. CDR3 sequence: CASSAGSLAGETQYF. The CDR3 bases are TGTGCCAGCAGCGCTGGCTCACTAGCGGGGGAGACCCAGTACTTC.

This clonotype was detected ten times or more. This CDR3 is CSAPPRGDYNEQFF. CDR3 in DNA: TGCAGTGCTCCCCCCCGGGGCGACTACAATGAGCAGTTCTTC. The chain couples TRBV20-1 to TRBJ2-1; D is possibly TRBD1 or TRBD2 (5 bases each). V lost 5 bases, J lost 3 bases, and 14 bases lay in between. The CDR3 totals 14 residues. The germline gives CDR1 DFQATT, CDR2 SNEGSKA (reference sequence).

This clonotype occurred a few times. This chain joins TRBV28 and TRBJ1-2, with TRBD1 as a possible D gene (6 bases). CDR1 MDHEN and CDR2 SYDVKM come from the germline V gene. The CDR3 is 13 residues long. Trimming took 3 bases from V and 6 from J, leaving 11 bases between them. CDR3 protein: CASSFPRGNGYTF. The DNA of the CDR3 is TGTGCCAGCAGTTTCCCCAGGGGAAATGGCTACACCTTC.

This clonotype was seen many times. V gene TRBV5-1 combines with J gene TRBJ2-3; 9 bases are a match to TRBD2. The V and J ends lost 4 bases and 5 bases, in that order; junction bases with no gene match: 5. Germline loops: CDR1 SGHRS, CDR2 YFSETQ. The CDR3 consists of 14 residues. The CDR3 region is CASSGGGVKDTQYF. Written as DNA, the CDR3 is TGCGCCAGCAGCGGCGGGGGGGTCAAAGATACGCAGTATTTT.

There are many counts of this clonotype. The rearrangement joins TRBV24-1 to TRBJ2-7; TRBD1 matches at 8 bases. The germline V gene encodes CDR1 KGHDR and CDR2 SFDVKD. The V and J ends lost 4 bases and 5 bases, in that order; junction bases with no gene match: 3. This CDR3 has 13 amino acids. The CDR3 protein is CATSDGDRHEQYF. The CDR3 region has the DNA TGTGCCACCAGTGACGGGGACAGGCACGAGCAGTACTTC.

This clonotype was counted ten times or more. V gene TRBV6-1 combines with J gene TRBJ1-5, with D possibly matching TRBD1 (5 bases). V shed 7 bases and J shed 5 bases, with 15 bases lying between them. CDR1 is MNHNS and CDR2 is SASEGT in the germline V gene. The CDR3 runs 14 residues. CDR3 in amino acids: CASIRAGFDQPQHF. The CDR3 region has the DNA TGTGCCAGCATCAGGGCGGGTTTCGATCAGCCCCAGCATTTT.

This clonotype was seen at least ten times. The genes are TRBV15 and TRBJ2-7, with D perhaps TRBD1 or TRBD2 (5 bases each). The length of the CDR3 is 13 residues. The V gene lost 0 bases and the J gene lost 6 bases, with 9 bases spanning the gap. CDR1 LNHNV and CDR2 YYDKDF come from the germline V gene (reference sequence). CDR3 in DNA: TGTGCCACCAGCAGAGATCCGGGGCGCGAGCAGTACTTC. It is translated as CATSRDPGREQYF.

This clonotype was observed at least ten times. The chain recombines TRBV12-3 or TRBV12-4 with TRBJ1-6, with TRBD1 matching over 8 bases. J lost 6 bases, V lost 3 bases, and 10 bases had no gene match. The CDR3 covers 17 residues. As DNA, the CDR3 is TGTGCCAGCAGTTTTCTTGCCGGGACAGGAAGTAATTCACCCCTCCACTTT. Residues: CASSFLAGTGSNSPLHF.

This clonotype has at least ten counts. The rearrangement links TRBV5-1 to TRBJ2-7; TRBD1 might be the D (5 bases). V lost 0 bases and J lost 6, with 16 bases in between. The CDR3 runs 15 residues. Germline-derived CDR1 and CDR2 are SGHRS and YFSETQ. The chain's CDR3 is CASSLGRQLRVEQYF. CDR3 DNA sequence: TGCGCCAGCAGCTTGGGACGCCAGCTCAGGGTCGAGCAGTACTTC.

This clonotype was seen at least ten times. The J gene is TRBJ1-3, the V gene TRBV9, with 9 bases identical to TRBD1. V gave up 4 bases and J gave up 4 bases; unmatched junction bases: 9. The CDR3 length is 16 residues. Germline-derived CDR1 and CDR2 are SGDLS and YYNGEE. CDR3 loop: CASSSSGTGSGNTIYF. DNA for the CDR3: TGTGCCAGCAGCAGCTCCGGGACAGGGTCGGGAAACACCATATATTTT.

In this sample, this clonotype turned up many times. The V call is TRBV4-1, the J call TRBJ1-2; D gene uncertain. Germline-derived CDR1 and CDR2 are MGHRA and YSYEKL. Trimming shortened V by 0 bases and J by 8 bases, and 13 bases separated the two germline ends. There are 14 residues in the CDR3. CDR3 DNA: TGCGCCAGCAGCCAAGATCTCGCGCTGGTCGGCTACACCTTC. Residues: CASSQDLALVGYTF.

This clonotype was seen repeatedly, ten times or more. The rearrangement uses TRBV7-9 and TRBJ1-6; 10 bases align to TRBD1. The germline CDR1 and CDR2 sequences are SEHNR and FQNEAQ (reference sequence). CDR3 length: 16 residues. The V gene end was trimmed by 4 bases and the J gene end by 7 bases; junction bases not matched to a gene: 7. This CDR3 reads CASSSGDRGENSPLHF. The CDR3 DNA reads TGTGCCAGCAGCTCAGGGGACAGGGGAGAGAATTCACCCCTCCACTTT.

This clonotype was counted ten times or more. The gene calls are TRBV5-1 and TRBJ2-7, with D perhaps being TRBD1 or TRBD2 (5 bases each). Trimming left V 4 bases short and J 2 bases short, with 22 bases between. Germline CDR1 and CDR2: SGHRS and YFSETQ. The CDR3 length is 17 residues. The CDR3 reads CASSPPRDPETPYEQYF. As DNA, the CDR3 is TGCGCCAGCAGCCCGCCCCGGGACCCAGAAACCCCCTACGAGCAGTACTTC.